Presented here are 5 T cell receptor beta chains from one specimen sequenced in a study of T cell responses to AZD1222 COVID-19 vaccine (dated by TCRdb to the early 2020s). In the paper's terms, the time point label means: baseline before first vaccination. Receptor amplification or capture employed the immunoSEQ multiplex PCR assay. As stored in TCRdb, this immuneACCESS dataset retains in-frame rearrangements with V and J assigned. A fraction of the clones does not appear; measured against another copy, unresolved V genes explain less than half of the discrepancy, and the remainder lacks a known reason. The sample table holds about 140,000 clones. The ten most abundant clones make up about 2.3% of the sample. The sample taken for sequencing was peripheral blood. Receptors originate from an adult in good health.

The rearrangement uses TRBV20-1 and TRBJ1-2; perhaps TRBD1 as D (5 bases). V was clipped by 3 bases and J by 6 bases, with 23 bases between them. Germline CDR1 is DFQATT and CDR2 is SNEGSKA (reference sequence). CDR3 length: 16 amino acids. The CDR3 coding sequence is TGCAGTGCTAGTCGGATCCCGGGACCCTCCAGCGATGGCTACACCTTC. Translation gives CSASRIPGPSSDGYTF.

The CDR3 DNA sequence: TGTGCCAGCAGCTCCCGGACAGGGGGCGCTGACTATGGCTACACCTTC. This codes for CASSSRTGGADYGYTF. The rearrangement links TRBV11-2 to TRBJ1-2; 11 bases match TRBD1. This CDR3 contains 16 residues. Unmatched junction bases numbered 7, after V lost 4 bases and J lost 3 bases. Germline V CDR1 and CDR2: SGHAT, FQNNGV.

V and J are TRBV6-6 and TRBJ1-2; D unclear. Germline lookup yields CDR1 MNHNY and CDR2 SVGAGI (reference sequence). V was clipped by 6 bases and J by 3 bases, with 11 bases between them. This CDR3 region has 13 residues. In DNA form, the CDR3 reads TGTGCCAGCAGCACCGCCTGGGACTATGGCTACACCTTC. Its translation: CASSTAWDYGYTF.

In DNA form, the CDR3 reads TGCGCCAGCGGGGAACAGGGCAACTATGGCTACACCTTC. Its translation is CASGEQGNYGYTF. The chain links TRBV5-1 to TRBJ1-2, with a tentative D call TRBD1 (6 bases). V was trimmed by 7 bases and J by 2 bases, leaving 12 bases between them. Germline values: CDR1 SGHRS, CDR2 YFSETQ. The CDR3 runs 13 residues.

The chain links TRBV19 to TRBJ1-1; D might be TRBD1 (5 bases). Deletions cut 3 bases from V and 6 bases from J, with 14 bases between. This CDR3 is built from 14 residues. From germline, CDR1 is LNHDA and CDR2 SQIVND (reference sequence). The CDR3 nucleotides are TGTGCCAGTAGTATGCGGGTCCGGGGCTCTGAAGCTTTCTTT. Translated, it gives CASSMRVRGSEAFF.